Below, 18 T cell receptor beta chains from the same sample are listed, as sequenced in a study of graft-versus-host responses after intestinal transplantation. The authors combined around 200,000 CFSE-labeled responder cells with around 200,000 irradiated, violet-dye-labeled stimulator cells in plates. Sequencing was performed with immunoSEQ multiplex PCR; in TCRdb, only in-frame clones are kept and a portion is missing. This sample has about 22,000 clones; 40% to 50% occur once, and the top ten carry about 1.5%. The starting material was alloreactive CD8+ T cells from a mixed lymphocyte reaction culture, obtained before intestinal transplant. The subset is: CFSE-low proliferating T cells sorted from roughly six-day pre-transplant mixed lymphocyte reaction (GvH or HvG direction). The receptor source for this set is a human patient who received an intestinal transplant.

This clone was observed a few times. This chain joins TRBV6-6 and TRBJ2-7; no reliable D call. V was trimmed by 5 bases and J by 3 bases, leaving 8 bases between them. CDR1 is MNHNY and CDR2 is SVGAGI in the germline V gene (reference sequence). The CDR3 has 12 residues. CDR3 sequence: CASSKSIYEQYF. The DNA of the CDR3 is TGTGCCAGCAGTAAGTCCATCTACGAGCAGTACTTC.

The CDR3: CASSPRWQRGAYEQYF. The CDR3 DNA reads TGTGCCAGCAGTCCGCGGTGGCAGCGGGGGGCCTACGAGCAGTACTTC. V usage is TRBV7-3 and J usage is TRBJ2-7, with 9 nucleotides matching TRBD2. CDR3 length equals 16 residues. The V gene end was trimmed by 6 bases and the J gene end by 2 bases; junction bases not matched to a gene: 11. Looked up from germline, CDR1 is SGHTA and CDR2 is FQGTGA.

The chain has TRBV28 and TRBJ2-7; no firm D call. The CDR3 is 13 residues long. Germline-derived CDR1 and CDR2 are MDHEN and SYDVKM. V lost 3 bases and J lost 6, with 12 bases in between. The CDR3 protein is CASSFAALGEQYF. CDR3 DNA sequence: TGTGCCAGCAGTTTCGCAGCGTTGGGCGAGCAGTACTTC. The full variable domain, rest sourced from reference TRBV28 and TRBJ2-7, is DVKVTQSSRYLVKRTGEKVFLECVQDMDHENMFWYRQDPGLGLRLIYFSYDVKMKEKGDIPEGYSVSREKKERFSLILESASTNQTSMYLCASSFAALGEQYFGPGTRLTVT.

The CDR3 DNA reads as TGTGCCAGCAGCCCACAAGGGACATCTTACGAGCAGTACTTC. It translates to CASSPQGTSYEQYF. The chain recombines TRBV6-5 with TRBJ2-7, with a tentative D call TRBD1 (6 bases). Germline loops: CDR1 MNHEY, CDR2 SVGAGI. With 6 bases removed from V and 4 bases from J, the gap between germline ends came to 16 bases. This CDR3 is built from 14 residues.

The genes are TRBV6-1 and TRBJ1-5, with 7 bases aligning to TRBD1. Per germline, CDR1 MNHNS and CDR2 SASEGT. CDR3 length equals 14 residues. V was clipped by 6 bases and J by 6 bases; unmatched bases: 8. The CDR3 sequence is CASRTDRVGQPQHF. The CDR3 DNA is TGTGCCAGCAGAACCGACAGGGTTGGTCAGCCCCAGCATTTT.

The chain employs TRBV7-9 and TRBJ1-2; D gene ambiguous. Deletions cut 4 bases from V and 4 bases from J, with 22 bases between. The CDR3 has 17 residues. Germline-derived CDR1 and CDR2 are SEHNR and FQNEAQ (reference sequence). CDR3 nucleotides: TGTGCCAGCAGCTCCGTGGCACACCATGGAAAGACCTATGGCTACACCTTC. Protein product: CASSSVAHHGKTYGYTF.

The chain has TRBV5-1 and TRBJ1-1; 9 positions agree with TRBD1. V trimming: 0 bases; J trimming: 6 bases; junction bases outside the gene matches: 6. The CDR3 has 15 amino acids. The germline V gene has CDR1 SGHRS and CDR2 YFSETQ. CDR3 coding DNA: TGCGCCAGCAGCTTGGCGGGACAGGGTAATCCTGAAGCTTTCTTT. It translates to CASSLAGQGNPEAFF.

V gene TRBV4-1 combines with J gene TRBJ2-7, with 14 bases that match TRBD2. The trim removed 0 bases at V and 3 bases at J, leaving 1 base unmatched. Germline V CDR1 and CDR2: MGHRA, YSYEKL. The CDR3 runs to 16 residues. CDR3 protein: CASSQDGTSGSYEQYF. The CDR3, as DNA: TGCGCCAGCAGCCAAGATGGGACTAGCGGGAGCTACGAGCAGTACTTC.

The gene calls are TRBV7-2 and TRBJ2-1; 7 positions agree with TRBD1. V shed 4 bases and J 4 bases; nucleotides not matched to a gene: 10. The CDR3 has 16 residues. In germline, CDR1 is SGHTA, CDR2 FQGNSA. Written as DNA, the CDR3 is TGTGCCAGCAGCTATGACCCCGGGACAGCTTACAATGAGCAGTTCTTC. It yields the protein CASSYDPGTAYNEQFF.

Only a few counts were recorded for this clone. The rearrangement joins TRBV2 to TRBJ2-2, with 12 bases fitting TRBD2. Germline V gene sequence: CDR1 SNHLY, CDR2 FYNNEI. V lost 6 bases to trimming and J lost 7 bases; unmatched junction nucleotides: 6. The CDR3 runs 15 residues. The CDR3 nucleotides are TGTGCCAGCAGCCGACTAGCGGGAGTCAGCGGGGAGCTGTTTTTT. Protein: CASSRLAGVSGELFF.

This clone was observed a handful of times. The rearrangement joins TRBV9 to TRBJ2-1; D is undetermined. Germline CDR1 SGDLS, CDR2 YYNGEE. Trimming shortened V by 0 bases and J by 0 bases, and 10 bases separated the two germline ends. CDR3 size: 16 residues. This chain's CDR3 is CASSVVGESSYNEQFF. The CDR3 DNA reads TGTGCCAGCAGCGTAGTGGGTGAGAGCTCCTACAATGAGCAGTTCTTC.

This clone showed up just a few times. The rearrangement links TRBV6-6 to TRBJ1-2; D gene unclear. The V gene's germline CDR1 is MNHNY and CDR2 SVGAGI (reference sequence). The CDR3 spans 12 residues. With 0 bases removed from V and 5 bases from J, the gap between germline ends came to 4 bases. CDR3: CASSYSIYGYTF. The CDR3, as DNA: TGTGCCAGCAGTTACTCGATATATGGCTACACCTTC.

V gene TRBV5-4 combines with J gene TRBJ2-2, with 10 bases fitting TRBD2. CDR3 length: 15 amino acids. V lost 4 bases, J lost 7 bases, and 7 bases stayed unmatched. The germline V gene encodes CDR1 SGHNT and CDR2 YYREEE (reference sequence). CDR3 sequence: CASSRLAGADGELFF. CDR3 DNA: TGTGCCAGCAGCCGGCTAGCGGGAGCTGACGGGGAGCTGTTTTTT.

This clone was counted a few times. The gene calls are TRBV28 and TRBJ2-7; 8 bases map to TRBD2. The length of the CDR3 is 15 residues. Trimming took 2 bases from V and 1 from J; bases not matched to a gene: 4. Germline V lookup: CDR1 MDHEN, CDR2 SYDVKM. The DNA for the CDR3 is TGTGCCAGCAGTTTACCCCAGCGGGGGTCCTACGAGCAGTACTTC. Its translation: CASSLPQRGSYEQYF. Combining the CDR3 with reference TRBV28 and TRBJ2-7 gives the whole variable domain DVKVTQSSRYLVKRTGEKVFLECVQDMDHENMFWYRQDPGLGLRLIYFSYDVKMKEKGDIPEGYSVSREKKERFSLILESASTNQTSMYLCASSLPQRGSYEQYFGPGTRLTVT.

This clone was recorded a few times. V is TRBV7-9 and J is TRBJ1-2, with a possible D match to TRBD1 (5 bases). Per the germline V gene, CDR1 is SEHNR and CDR2 is FQNEAQ (reference sequence). Deletions cut 6 bases from V and 5 bases from J, with 10 bases between. This CDR3 region has 12 residues. The CDR3 DNA reads as TGTGCCAGCAGATGGGGGGTTTATGGCTACACCTTC. It specifies CASRWGVYGYTF.

This clone has a handful of counts. V usage is TRBV29-1 and J usage is TRBJ2-7; 7 nucleotides agree with TRBD2. Germline V gene data show CDR1 as SQVTM and CDR2 as ANQGSEA. V was pared by 8 bases and J by 7 bases, with 11 bases of the junction left unmatched. This CDR3 is built from 12 residues. The CDR3 here is CSSEREGWEQYF. As DNA, the CDR3 is TGCAGCTCCGAGAGGGAGGGCTGGGAGCAGTACTTC.

This chain connects TRBV19 to TRBJ2-3; D not resolved. This CDR3 is 15 amino acids long. Per germline, CDR1 LNHDA and CDR2 SQIVND (reference sequence). V lost 7 bases and J 0 bases, leaving 14 bases between the germline ends. CDR3 coding DNA: TGTGCCAGTACCCATCCGCACGGAAGCACAGATACGCAGTATTTT. It translates to CASTHPHGSTDTQYF.

This clone was counted a few times. Written as DNA, the CDR3 is TGTGCCAGCAGCGACAAGGGAAACACCATATATTTT. Translation: CASSDKGNTIYF. This sequence joins TRBV7-3 and TRBJ1-3, with D hard to call. V was trimmed by 5 bases and J by 4 bases, leaving 6 bases between them. Germline V gene data show CDR1 as SGHTA and CDR2 as FQGTGA. The CDR3 loop spans 12 amino acids.